The entry below describes one T cell receptor (beta chain). Its antigen is still unknown. Assay: immunoSEQ multiplex PCR; the TCRdb copy retains only in-frame clones and omits some. In the table there are about 39,000 clones, 75% to 95% of which are singletons. The CDR3 has 16 amino acids. Germline CDR1 and CDR2: MNHNY and SVGAGI (reference sequence). V was pared by 3 bases and J by 7 bases, with 19 bases between. The data were taken from a study of monozygotic twins with cystic fibrosis. Study-wide findings and caveats: J usage was most co-twin-similar in 8 of 16 pairs, V in 13.

This clonotype originated in a boy aged 2 to 10 with cystic fibrosis. The sample was blood. The V gene is TRBV6-6, the J gene TRBJ1-5, with D tentatively TRBD1 (5 bases). The CDR3 bases are TGTGCCAGCAGTTATTTTCCCCCGGGGGAGGGCCAGCCCCAGCATTTT. This translates into CASSYFPPGEGQPQHF.